This T cell receptor beta chain was profiled in a study of radiotherapy plus CTLA-4 blockade in lung cancer. Study in general: In approximately 17% of patients, objective responses were seen; roughly 28% had disease control.

The V end was cut by 2 bases, the J end by 3 bases, with 10 bases between. CDR1 and CDR2 from the germline V gene are MNHNY and SVGAGI (reference sequence). There are 14 residues in the CDR3. Findings and caveats of the study: Best predicting response, reportedly, were early blood T cell clone dynamics, with interferon-beta. Following radiotherapy plus ipilimumab, tumor-derived TCR clones expanded in the blood.

This clone has just a few counts. The antigen remains unidentified. Chemo-refractory metastatic non-small-cell lung cancer patients underwent focal radiation alongside CTLA-4 blockade with ipilimumab. Clones were sequenced by immunoSEQ multiplex PCR, and TCRdb holds only the in-frame ones, with some missing. The sample holds about 30,000 clones; around 85% are singletons and the top ten take around 8%. V usage is TRBV6-6 and J usage is TRBJ1-2; no clear D. The sequences come from peripheral blood, collected from a patient treated with radiotherapy plus ipilimumab. The clonotype comes from a human donor with non-small cell lung cancer who had stable disease on radiotherapy plus ipilimumab. CDR3 amino acids: CASSYPRSDYGYTF. DNA for the CDR3: TGTGCCAGCAGTTACCCCAGATCGGACTATGGCTACACCTTC.